This T cell receptor beta chain is drawn from a study of cytomegalovirus exposure and HLA in healthy donors. Whole-study findings and limits: The study labeled 170 or so TCR beta chains cytomegalovirus-associated. Researchers reported that a few CMV-associated chains were confirmed in vitro as CMV antigen-specific.

Clones were sequenced by immunoSEQ multiplex PCR, and TCRdb holds only the in-frame ones, with some missing. Altogether 150,000 to 200,000 clones are present, about 82% being singletons, with the ten largest covering approximately 1.5%. Trimming took off 2 bases at V and 6 bases at J, with 5 bases between the two ends. Germline CDR1 is SGHNT and CDR2 is YYREEE (reference sequence). The CDR3 spans 12 residues. Note on this clone: Antigen unknown.

The source of this sequence is a woman under 30 in good health and CMV-seronegative. Sample: PBMCs. The chain links TRBV5-4 to TRBJ1-4; D is uncertain. The CDR3 is CASSFRDEKLFF. CDR3 bases: TGTGCCAGCAGCTTCCGCGATGAAAAACTGTTTTTT.